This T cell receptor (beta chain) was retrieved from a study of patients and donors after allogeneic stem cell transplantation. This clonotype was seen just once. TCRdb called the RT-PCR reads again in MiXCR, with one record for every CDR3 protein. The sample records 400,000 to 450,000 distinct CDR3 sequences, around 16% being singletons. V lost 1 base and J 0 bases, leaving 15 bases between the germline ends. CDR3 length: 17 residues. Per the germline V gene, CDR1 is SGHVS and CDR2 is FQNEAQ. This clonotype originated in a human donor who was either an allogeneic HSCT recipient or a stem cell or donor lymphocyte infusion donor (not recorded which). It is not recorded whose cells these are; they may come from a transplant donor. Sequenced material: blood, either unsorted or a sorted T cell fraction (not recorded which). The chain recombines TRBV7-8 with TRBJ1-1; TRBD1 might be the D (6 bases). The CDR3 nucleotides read TGTGCCAGCAGCTTAGAGACTCGGACAGTCCTGAACACTGAAGCTTTCTTT. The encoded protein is CASSLETRTVLNTEAFF.